These 8 T cell receptor beta chains were sequenced from one sample in a study of T-cell memory formation after mild COVID-19. Using its own MiXCR run on the 5' RACE reads, TCRdb lists one record per CDR3 protein. The table has roughly 250,000 distinct CDR3 sequences, about a sixth seen once. The sequencing input was PBMCs or a T cell subset sorted from them (not recorded which). These receptors originate from a man aged 18 to 30 who had mild COVID-19 (a few samples of this study predate the infection). Cell type and time point are not known.

This clonotype came up once. The V and J genes are TRBV27 and TRBJ1-5; D is possibly TRBD1 (5 bases). V lost 6 bases and J 6 bases, leaving 18 bases between the germline ends. CDR3 size: 15 residues. Germline V gene lookup returns CDR1 MNHEY and CDR2 SMNVEV (reference sequence). CDR3 in amino acids: CASSSHGGVTQPQHF. CDR3 DNA: TGTGCCAGCAGCTCACATGGGGGGGTGACTCAGCCCCAGCATTTT.

This sequence joins TRBV28 and TRBJ1-1; tentative D call: TRBD1 (5 bases). This CDR3 is 13 amino acids long. The germline V and J ends were trimmed by 4 bases and 4 bases, with 10 bases remaining between them. CDR1 is MDHEN, CDR2 SYDVKM, per germline. Here the CDR3 DNA reads TGTGCCAGCAGTTCCCCAGGGACCACTGAAGCTTTCTTT. It yields the protein CASSSPGTTEAFF.

This chain links TRBV2 with TRBJ1-2, with 10 bases lining up with TRBD1. The CDR3 has 14 residues. Germline CDR1 reads SNHLY; CDR2 reads FYNNEI. The ends lost 5 bases at V and 7 bases at J; junction bases unmatched: 7. In DNA form, the CDR3 reads TGTGCCAGCAGTCGACAGGGGGCGCAGGGTGGCTACACCTTC. It codes for CASSRQGAQGGYTF.

This clonotype occurred a few times. This rearrangement joins TRBV15 to TRBJ2-7; 7 bases map to TRBD1. The germline V gene has CDR1 LNHNV and CDR2 YYDKDF (reference sequence). V was pared by 0 bases and J by 2 bases, with 19 bases of the junction left unmatched. The CDR3 runs to 20 residues. DNA of the CDR3: TGTGCCACCAGCAGAGATTTGCCGACAGGGCTTCCCCCAGGGACCTACGAGCAGTACGTC. Its protein product is CATSRDLPTGLPPGTYEQYV.

The DNA of the CDR3 is TGTGCCAGCAGCTCTAGCGGGGCATCGCTCGAGACCCAGTACTTC. Translated: CASSSSGASLETQYF. J is TRBJ2-5 and V is TRBV7-2; 9 bases map to TRBD2. The CDR3 spans 15 residues. Trimming took 4 bases from V and 5 from J; bases not matched to a gene: 8. The germline V gene encodes CDR1 SGHTA and CDR2 FQGNSA.

The rearrangement links TRBV5-6 to TRBJ2-4, with D unclear. Trimming shortened V by 1 base and J by 4 bases, and 12 bases separated the two germline ends. The CDR3 runs to 15 residues. CDR1 is SGHDT and CDR2 is YYEEEE in the germline V gene. CDR3 in amino acids: CASSLTQTIKNIQYF. CDR3 in DNA: TGTGCCAGCAGCTTGACACAGACGATAAAAAACATTCAGTACTTC.

This chain connects TRBV9 to TRBJ2-3; no clear D. Germline V lookup: CDR1 SGDLS, CDR2 YYNGEE. Between the trimmed V and J ends, which lost 3 bases and 8 bases, there was a span of 13 bases. CDR3 size: 13 residues. This chain's CDR3 is CASSAPPFPTQYF. CDR3 nucleotides: TGTGCCAGCAGCGCACCCCCATTCCCTACGCAGTATTTT.

The chain uses TRBV2 and TRBJ2-5; the D is unclear. The V and J ends lost 7 bases and 0 bases respectively, with 6 bases between them. CDR3 length: 12 amino acids. Looked up from germline, CDR1 is SNHLY and CDR2 is FYNNEI. The CDR3 sequence: CASNKYQETQYF. CDR3 coding DNA: TGTGCCAGCAACAAGTACCAAGAGACCCAGTACTTC. Variable domain in full (rest from reference TRBV2 and TRBJ2-5): EPEVTQTPSHQVTQMGQEVILRCVPISNHLYFYWYRQILGQKVEFLVSFYNNEISEKSEIFDDQFSVERPDGSNFTLKIRSTKLEDSAMYFCASNKYQETQYFGPGTRLLVL.